The 26 T cell receptor beta chains reported below all come from one sample, sequenced in a study of blood T cell repertoires in COVID-19. Here immunoSEQ multiplex PCR was the method, and the copy in TCRdb shows in-frame clones only, minus some. The sample consists of a few hundred thousand clones, 82% of them appearing once. Sequenced input: peripheral blood. The receptors derive from a woman in her 70s with COVID-19, enrolled during active disease.

V is TRBV6-5 and J is TRBJ2-1; TRBD2 matches 11 bases. Unmatched junction bases numbered 7, after V lost 5 bases and J lost 7 bases. This CDR3 has 15 residues. Germline V gene sequence: CDR1 MNHEY, CDR2 SVGAGI. The CDR3 DNA is TGTGCCAGCAGTCCTACTTGGACTAGCGGGAATGAGCAGTTCTTC. Its protein product is CASSPTWTSGNEQFF.

The sample holds one count of this clone. The chain uses TRBV7-2 and TRBJ1-2, with 7 bases identical to TRBD1. Per germline, CDR1 SGHTA and CDR2 FQGNSA. V shed 5 bases and J 8 bases; nucleotides not matched to a gene: 20. The CDR3 length is 17 residues. CDR3 nucleotides: TGTGCCAGCAGCGTAACAGGGGTCCTTGGCGAACGAGGAGGCTACACCTTC. It translates to CASSVTGVLGERGGYTF. The full variable domain, completed using reference TRBV7-2 and TRBJ1-2, is GAGVSQSPSNKVTEKGKDVELRCDPISGHTALYWYRQSLGQGLEFLIYFQGNSAPDKSGLPSDRFSAERTGGSVSTLTIQRTQQEDSAVYLCASSVTGVLGERGGYTFGSGTRLTVV.

V gene TRBV6-6 combines with J gene TRBJ2-7; D is perhaps TRBD1 (5 bases). Trimming took off 6 bases at V and 2 bases at J, with 11 bases between the two ends. The CDR3 runs 13 residues. Germline assignment: CDR1 MNHNY and CDR2 SVGAGI (reference sequence). The CDR3: CASSHDRPYEQYF. The CDR3 nucleotides read TGTGCCAGCAGCCACGACAGACCCTACGAGCAGTACTTC.

The chain is built from TRBV7-9 and TRBJ2-7, with 8 bases identical to TRBD2. V shed 7 bases and J 6 bases; nucleotides not matched to a gene: 5. This CDR3 has 12 residues. The V gene's germline CDR1 is SEHNR and CDR2 FQNEAQ (reference sequence). This chain's CDR3 is CASTFGGVEQYF. The CDR3 DNA sequence: TGTGCCAGCACTTTCGGGGGGGTCGAGCAGTACTTC.

The chain couples TRBV7-2 to TRBJ2-2; 10 bases are shared with TRBD2. Germline V gene sequence: CDR1 SGHTA, CDR2 FQGNSA. J gave up 5 bases and V 6 bases, and 6 bases lay outside the gene matches. The CDR3 totals 15 residues. The CDR3 DNA sequence: TGTGCCAGCAGATCAGCGGGAGGGGGGACCGGGGAGCTGTTTTTT. It specifies CASRSAGGGTGELFF.

The rearrangement uses TRBV19 and TRBJ2-5; TRBD1 is a possible D gene (5 bases). V lost 3 bases, J lost 9 bases, and 17 bases lay in between. The germline V gene has CDR1 LNHDA and CDR2 SQIVND (reference sequence). This CDR3 region has 14 residues. The CDR3 is CASSIGTGVVAQYF. DNA of the CDR3: TGTGCCAGTAGTATTGGTACAGGCGTGGTGGCCCAGTACTTC.

The V call is TRBV11-3, the J call TRBJ2-1, with D tentatively TRBD1 (5 bases). Germline V lookup: CDR1 SGHNT, CDR2 YENEEA. V was pared by 2 bases and J by 4 bases, with 9 bases between. The CDR3 has 14 residues. The CDR3 DNA is TGTGCCAGCAGCTTACAGGGAACTTACAATGAGCAGTTCTTC. Its protein product is CASSLQGTYNEQFF.

The chain carries TRBV5-6 and TRBJ1-2; D not certain. CDR3 size: 12 residues. CDR1 and CDR2 from the germline V gene are SGHDT and YYEEEE. V lost 0 bases and J 7 bases, leaving 7 bases between the germline ends. This chain's CDR3 is CASSLGLRGYTF. The CDR3 nucleotides read TGTGCCAGCAGCTTGGGACTGCGTGGCTACACCTTC.

This clone was observed once. The chain employs TRBV3-1 (or the pseudogene TRBV3-2) and TRBJ1-4; D is unclear. V gave up 1 base and J gave up 3 bases, with 15 bases separating them. CDR1 is LGHDT, CDR2 YNNKEL, per germline (reference sequence). The CDR3 is 17 residues long. The CDR3: CASSQGSGKKSNEKLFF. DNA for the CDR3: TGTGCCAGCAGCCAAGGGTCGGGTAAAAAATCTAATGAAAAACTGTTTTTT.

This chain uses TRBV11-1 with TRBJ1-6; D is undetermined. Germline V lookup: CDR1 SGHAT, CDR2 FQDESV (reference sequence). This CDR3 region has 15 residues. V was shortened by 1 base and J by 8 bases, with 12 bases between the two germline ends. The CDR3 loop is CASSLERGGDSPLHF. For the CDR3, the DNA is TGTGCCAGCAGCTTAGAACGGGGAGGAGATTCACCCCTCCACTTT.

This chain connects TRBV7-9 to TRBJ2-7; D is undetermined. Germline assignment: CDR1 SEHNR and CDR2 FQNEAQ (reference sequence). CDR3 length: 12 amino acids. V shed 5 bases and J shed 7 bases, with 12 bases lying between them. Here the CDR3 reads CASSRVSGEQYF. The DNA of the CDR3 is TGTGCCAGCAGCCGGGTATCGGGTGAGCAGTACTTC.

The CDR3 is CASSLGRKGGQETQYF. CDR3 DNA sequence: TGTGCCAGCAGCTTAGGAAGGAAGGGAGGGCAAGAGACCCAGTACTTC. The chain links TRBV7-6 to TRBJ2-5, with TRBD2 matching 7 bases. V shed 1 base and J 2 bases; nucleotides not matched to a gene: 7. The germline gives CDR1 SGHVS, CDR2 FNYEAQ. The CDR3 is made up of 16 amino acids.

This sequence joins TRBV10-3 and TRBJ2-3, with 9 bases fitting TRBD2. The J segment lost 5 bases and the V segment lost 6 bases, leaving 9 bases of the junction unmatched. Germline V gene sequence: CDR1 ENHRY, CDR2 SYGVKD. The CDR3 totals 15 residues. The CDR3 region has the DNA TGTGCCATCAGCCCCCAGCGGGGGGAGAAAGATACGCAGTATTTT. This encodes CAISPQRGEKDTQYF.

J is TRBJ1-2 and V is TRBV5-4; D is ambiguous. The ends were cut back, 7 bases at V and 7 bases at J, with 20 bases in the middle. The CDR3 extends over 14 amino acids. CDR1 is SGHNT, CDR2 YYREEE, per germline (reference sequence). This chain's CDR3 is CASSRRQSLGGYTF. The CDR3 DNA follows: TGTGCCAGCTCCAGGAGGCAGTCCCTCGGTGGCTACACCTTC.

This chain links TRBV11-3 with TRBJ2-5; a possible D gene is TRBD1 (6 bases). The CDR3 spans 14 residues. Trimming shortened V by 5 bases and J by 5 bases, and 15 bases separated the two germline ends. The germline gives CDR1 SGHNT, CDR2 YENEEA. DNA for the CDR3: TGTGCCAGCAGCGCTAGGGGGAAAACGGAGACCCAGTACTTC. It codes for CASSARGKTETQYF. The full variable domain, in which reference TRBV11-3 and TRBJ2-5 provide the parts outside the CDR3, is EAGVVQSPRYKIIEKKQPVAFWCNPISGHNTLYWYLQNLGQGPELLIRYENEEAVDDSQLPKDRFSAERLKGVDSTLKIQPAELGDSAVYLCASSARGKTETQYFGPGTRLLVL.

This clone was counted between two and nine times. The CDR3 is CASSERGTSAAFF. The CDR3 DNA reads TGTGCCAGCAGTGAACGAGGGACTTCGGCGGCTTTCTTT. The chain joins TRBV27 to TRBJ1-1; D may be TRBD1 (5 bases). The CDR3 is 13 amino acids. Looked up from germline, CDR1 is MNHEY and CDR2 is SMNVEV (reference sequence). V lost 5 bases, J lost 11 bases, and 18 bases lay in between.

As for this clone: One junction end does not reproduce the germline sequence, and a read error may be involved. The chain combines TRBV2 with TRBJ2-7; D might be TRBD1 (5 bases). Germline V gives CDR1 SNHLY, CDR2 FYNNEI. This CDR3 contains 15 residues. CDR3 DNA sequence: TGTGCCAGCAGTGAACTGTCCAGGGCATTGTACGGGCAGTACTTC. Its translation: CASSELSRALYGQYF.

The chain is built from TRBV7-2 and TRBJ1-1, with unresolved D. The CDR3 extends over 15 amino acids. The germline V gene has CDR1 SGHTA and CDR2 FQGNSA. Trimming cost V 2 bases and J 0 bases, with 10 bases left between them. The CDR3 protein is CASSLSTSLNTEAFF. In DNA form, the CDR3 reads TGTGCCAGCAGCTTATCAACCAGTTTGAACACTGAAGCTTTCTTT.

This chain uses TRBV18 with TRBJ2-3; D ambiguous. CDR3 length: 14 residues. With 4 bases removed from V and 2 bases from J, the gap between germline ends came to 10 bases. Germline-derived CDR1 and CDR2 are KGHSH and LQKENI. The DNA of the CDR3 is TGTGCCAGCTCACTAGCAGTTCTCACAGATACGCAGTATTTT. Translating it yields CASSLAVLTDTQYF.

The rearrangement joins TRBV28 to TRBJ1-2; 7 nucleotides agree with TRBD1. V lost 4 bases and J lost 8; bases outside the gene matches: 10. The CDR3 is 14 amino acids. Per the germline V gene, CDR1 is MDHEN and CDR2 is SYDVKM. For the CDR3, the DNA is TGTGCCAGCAGTTCCCTGACAGGGTGGGACGGCTACACCTTC. Translation gives CASSSLTGWDGYTF.

The CDR3 nucleotides are TGTGCCAGTAGTATCCAGGGGCCCTATGGCTACACCTTC. It yields the protein CASSIQGPYGYTF. The chain carries TRBV19 and TRBJ1-2; D is perhaps TRBD1 (6 bases). CDR3 size: 13 residues. Germline V lookup: CDR1 LNHDA, CDR2 SQIVND (reference sequence). V was clipped by 3 bases and J by 4 bases, with 9 bases between them.

The CDR3 region has the DNA TGTGCCACCAAACAACCCAGCACAGATACGCAGTATTTT. Protein product: CATKQPSTDTQYF. The chain combines TRBV15 with TRBJ2-3; no reliable D call. The V gene's germline CDR1 is LNHNV and CDR2 YYDKDF (reference sequence). Between the trimmed V and J ends, which lost 7 bases and 0 bases, there was a span of 8 bases. There are 13 residues in the CDR3. Filled out from reference TRBV15 and TRBJ2-3, the complete variable domain reads DAMVIQNPRYQVTQFGKPVTLSCSQTLNHNVMYWYQQKSSQAPKLLFHYYDKDFNNEADTPDNFQSRRPNTSFCFLDIRSPGLGDTAMYLCATKQPSTDTQYFGPGTRLTVL.

The rearrangement uses TRBV19 and TRBJ2-1; 9 bases line up with TRBD2. The CDR3 sequence is 15 residues long. V dropped 3 bases and J dropped 15; count of bases not matched to a gene: 15. Looked up from germline, CDR1 is LNHDA and CDR2 is SQIVND (reference sequence). Here the CDR3 reads CASSILPGSGSRRFF. The CDR3 DNA is TGTGCCAGTAGTATCCTCCCCGGTAGCGGGAGTAGGAGGTTCTTC.

The chain links TRBV3-1 (or the pseudogene TRBV3-2) to TRBJ1-1; D not certain. Germline V gene sequence: CDR1 LGHDT, CDR2 YNNKEL (reference sequence). V was cut by 1 base and J by 4 bases, with 10 bases left in between. The CDR3 extends over 14 amino acids. The CDR3 region has the DNA TGTGCCAGCAGCCAAGCTGGTCGGGGCACTGAAGCTTTCTTT. It is translated as CASSQAGRGTEAFF.

The V and J genes are TRBV7-2 and TRBJ2-7; TRBD2 aligns across 7 bases. This CDR3 has 15 residues. CDR1 is SGHTA and CDR2 is FQGNSA in the germline V gene. J was trimmed by 2 bases and V by 2 bases; bases with no gene match: 6. CDR3 amino acids: CASSLNGRNPYEQYF. In DNA, the CDR3 is TGTGCCAGCAGCTTAAACGGGAGGAACCCCTACGAGCAGTACTTC.

V usage is TRBV5-1 and J usage is TRBJ1-1, with D maybe TRBD1 (5 bases). V lost 2 bases to trimming and J lost 2 bases, with 10 bases between them. CDR1 is SGHRS, CDR2 YFSETQ, per germline. CDR3 length equals 14 residues. The CDR3 nucleotides are TGCGCCAGCAGCTTATTCAGGGTAAACACTGAAGCTTTCTTT. Translating it yields CASSLFRVNTEAFF. Drawing the rest from reference TRBV5-1 and TRBJ1-1, the complete variable domain is KAGVTQTPRYLIKTRGQQVTLSCSPISGHRSVSWYQQTPGQGLQFLFEYFSETQRNKGNFPGRFSGRQFSNSRSEMNVSTLELGDSALYLCASSLFRVNTEAFFGQGTRLTVV.